Presented here are 9 T cell receptor beta chains from one specimen sequenced in a study of cytotoxic CD8 clonotypes in ibrutinib-treated CLL. The data were produced by immunoSEQ multiplex PCR, yet TCRdb's version contains in-frame clones alone and is incomplete. Of some 140,000 clones listed, 79% are singletons. The input for sequencing was PBMCs, taken after 12 months of ibrutinib treatment. The receptors shown here come from a human donor with chronic lymphocytic leukemia.

The table lists this clone with a count of one. The same CDR3 arises from other DNA sequences in this sample as well. This sequence joins TRBV5-6 and TRBJ2-7, with D hard to call. V was cut by 4 bases and J by 2 bases, with 13 bases left in between. The CDR3 sequence is 14 residues long. The germline gives CDR1 SGHDT, CDR2 YYEEEE. DNA of the CDR3: TGTGCCAGCAGCCAAGAGTACGGTCCCTACGAGCAGTACTTC. Translated: CASSQEYGPYEQYF.

The V gene is TRBV19, the J gene TRBJ1-2; TRBD1 matches 7 bases. The CDR3 sequence is 13 residues long. Germline trimming cut 4 bases from V and 4 bases from J; bases unmatched to any gene: 3. In germline, CDR1 is LNHDA, CDR2 SQIVND (reference sequence). The CDR3 region is CASSRQGPYGYTF. The CDR3 DNA sequence: TGTGCCAGTAGTAGACAGGGCCCCTATGGCTACACCTTC.

This clone has more than one count but fewer than ten. V and J are TRBV18 and TRBJ2-1; 11 bases match TRBD2. CDR3 length equals 16 residues. With 8 bases clipped from V and 3 bases from J, the junction kept 9 bases outside the gene matches. Per germline, CDR1 KGHSH and CDR2 LQKENI. CDR3 sequence (DNA): TGTGCCAGCATGCCGGGACTAGCGGATTACTACAATGAGCAGTTCTTC. Residues: CASMPGLADYYNEQFF.

The chain is built from TRBV5-1 and TRBJ2-1; 9 positions agree with TRBD2. The CDR3 covers 15 residues. V lost 6 bases and J lost 2; bases outside the gene matches: 6. The germline CDR1 and CDR2 sequences are SGHRS and YFSETQ. CDR3 region: CASKRASGTYNEQFF. The CDR3 DNA follows: TGCGCCAGCAAACGAGCTAGCGGGACCTACAATGAGCAGTTCTTC.

Only a few counts were recorded for this clone. The chain has TRBV10-3 and TRBJ2-5; D gene uncertain. The V and J ends lost 3 bases and 5 bases respectively, with 10 bases between them. CDR1 ENHRY and CDR2 SYGVKD come from the germline V gene. This CDR3 contains 13 residues. CDR3 DNA sequence: TGTGCCATCAGTGACTCCGCCAGTGAGACCCAGTACTTC. It encodes CAISDSASETQYF.

The V call is TRBV28, the J call TRBJ2-5; 10 bases map to TRBD2. After removal of 2 bases from V and 12 bases from J, the junction contained 6 bases not matched to a gene. Germline values: CDR1 MDHEN, CDR2 SYDVKM. The CDR3 sequence is 13 residues long. The CDR3, as DNA: TGTGCCAGCAGTTTAAGGCTAGCGGGAGAGAAGTACTTC. Translating it yields CASSLRLAGEKYF.

This chain connects TRBV6-1 to TRBJ2-1; 8 bases align to TRBD1. The germline V gene encodes CDR1 MNHNS and CDR2 SASEGT. V shed 3 bases and J 3 bases; nucleotides not matched to a gene: 1. This CDR3 is built from 14 residues. As DNA, the CDR3 is TGTGCCAGCAGTGAGACAGGGGACTACAATGAGCAGTTCTTC. It is translated as CASSETGDYNEQFF.

The chain links TRBV9 to TRBJ1-2; a weak D match, TRBD1 (5 bases). The V gene's germline CDR1 is SGDLS and CDR2 YYNGEE. This CDR3 is built from 15 residues. V was shortened by 6 bases and J by 3 bases, with 18 bases between the two germline ends. The CDR3 region has the DNA TGTGCCAGCAACCCGGCCGCAGGGTTTGACTATGGCTACACCTTC. Its protein is CASNPAAGFDYGYTF.

This chain links TRBV30 with TRBJ2-3; the D gene is possibly TRBD2 (6 bases). Trimming removed 0 bases from V and 2 bases from J, with 21 bases in between. Per germline, CDR1 GTSNPN and CDR2 SVGIG (reference sequence). The CDR3 contains 18 residues. The CDR3 sequence is CAWSVPNRGGENTDTQYF. The CDR3 DNA is TGTGCCTGGAGTGTACCCAACCGTGGCGGGGAGAACACAGATACGCAGTATTTT.